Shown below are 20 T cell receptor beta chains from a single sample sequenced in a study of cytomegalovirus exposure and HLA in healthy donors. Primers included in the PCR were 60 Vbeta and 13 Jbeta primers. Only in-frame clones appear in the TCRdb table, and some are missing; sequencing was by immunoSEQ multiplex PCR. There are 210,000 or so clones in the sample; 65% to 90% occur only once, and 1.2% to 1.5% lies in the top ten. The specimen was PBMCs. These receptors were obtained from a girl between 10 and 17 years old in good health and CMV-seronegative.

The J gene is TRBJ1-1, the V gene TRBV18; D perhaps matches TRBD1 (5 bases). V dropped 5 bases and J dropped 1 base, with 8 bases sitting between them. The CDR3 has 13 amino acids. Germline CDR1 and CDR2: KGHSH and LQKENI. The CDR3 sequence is CASSTRGNTEAFF. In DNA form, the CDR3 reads TGTGCCAGCTCAACAAGGGGGAACACTGAAGCTTTCTTT.

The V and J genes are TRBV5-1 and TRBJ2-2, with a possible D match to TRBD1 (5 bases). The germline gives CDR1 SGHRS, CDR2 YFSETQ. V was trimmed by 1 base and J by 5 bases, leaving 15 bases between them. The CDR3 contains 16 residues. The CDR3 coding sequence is TGCGCCAGCAGCTTGCCTGAGGAAGGGGATACCGGGGAGCTGTTTTTT. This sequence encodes CASSLPEEGDTGELFF. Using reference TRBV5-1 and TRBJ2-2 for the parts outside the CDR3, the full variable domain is KAGVTQTPRYLIKTRGQQVTLSCSPISGHRSVSWYQQTPGQGLQFLFEYFSETQRNKGNFPGRFSGRQFSNSRSEMNVSTLELGDSALYLCASSLPEEGDTGELFFGEGSRLTVL.

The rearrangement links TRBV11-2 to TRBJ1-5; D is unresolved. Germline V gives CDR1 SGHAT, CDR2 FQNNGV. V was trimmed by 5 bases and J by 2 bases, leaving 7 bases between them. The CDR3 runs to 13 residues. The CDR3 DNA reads TGTGCCAGCAGCCGGGGAGGCAATCAGCCCCAGCATTTT. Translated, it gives CASSRGGNQPQHF. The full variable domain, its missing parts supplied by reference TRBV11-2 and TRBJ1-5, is EAGVAQSPRYKIIEKRQSVAFWCNPISGHATLYWYQQILGQGPKLLIQFQNNGVVDDSQLPKDRFSAERLKGVDSTLKIQPAKLEDSAVYLCASSRGGNQPQHFGDGTRLSIL.

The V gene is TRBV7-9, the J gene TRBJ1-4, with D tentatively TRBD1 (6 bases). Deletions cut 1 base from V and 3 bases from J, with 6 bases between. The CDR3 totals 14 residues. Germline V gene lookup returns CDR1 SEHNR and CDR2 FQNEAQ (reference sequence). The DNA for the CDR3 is TGTGCCAGCAGCTTAGGGACAGCTAATGAAAAACTGTTTTTT. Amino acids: CASSLGTANEKLFF.

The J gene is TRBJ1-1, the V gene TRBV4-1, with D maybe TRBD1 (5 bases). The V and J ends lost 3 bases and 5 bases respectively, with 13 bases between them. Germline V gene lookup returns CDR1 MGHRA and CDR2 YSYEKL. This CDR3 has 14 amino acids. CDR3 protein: CASSHLAGMTEAFF. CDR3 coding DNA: TGCGCCAGCAGCCATTTGGCAGGGATGACTGAAGCTTTCTTT.

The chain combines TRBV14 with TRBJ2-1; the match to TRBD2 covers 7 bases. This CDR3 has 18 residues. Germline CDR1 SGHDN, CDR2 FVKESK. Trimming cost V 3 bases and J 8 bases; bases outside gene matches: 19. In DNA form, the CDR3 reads TGTGCCAGCAGCCACAAGCTGGGGCTAGCGGACAAGCGGTATGAGCAGTTCTTC. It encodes CASSHKLGLADKRYEQFF.

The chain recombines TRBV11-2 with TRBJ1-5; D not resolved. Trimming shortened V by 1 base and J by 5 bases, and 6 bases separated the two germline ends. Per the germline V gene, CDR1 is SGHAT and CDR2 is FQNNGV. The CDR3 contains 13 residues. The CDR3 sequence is CASSLVAYQPQHF. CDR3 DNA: TGTGCCAGCAGCTTAGTTGCGTATCAGCCCCAGCATTTT.

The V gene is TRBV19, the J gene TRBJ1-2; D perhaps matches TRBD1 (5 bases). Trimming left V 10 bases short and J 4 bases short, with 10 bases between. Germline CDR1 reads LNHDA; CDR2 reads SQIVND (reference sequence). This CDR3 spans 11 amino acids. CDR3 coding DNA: TGTGCCACCCGTCAGGGCTATGGCTACACCTTC. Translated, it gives CATRQGYGYTF.

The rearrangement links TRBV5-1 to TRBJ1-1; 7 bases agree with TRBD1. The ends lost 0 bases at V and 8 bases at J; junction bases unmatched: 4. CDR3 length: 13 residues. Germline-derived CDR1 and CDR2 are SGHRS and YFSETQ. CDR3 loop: CASSLARDSEAFF. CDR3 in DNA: TGCGCCAGCAGCTTGGCCCGGGACAGCGAAGCTTTCTTT. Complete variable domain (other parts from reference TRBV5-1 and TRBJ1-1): KAGVTQTPRYLIKTRGQQVTLSCSPISGHRSVSWYQQTPGQGLQFLFEYFSETQRNKGNFPGRFSGRQFSNSRSEMNVSTLELGDSALYLCASSLARDSEAFFGQGTRLTVV.

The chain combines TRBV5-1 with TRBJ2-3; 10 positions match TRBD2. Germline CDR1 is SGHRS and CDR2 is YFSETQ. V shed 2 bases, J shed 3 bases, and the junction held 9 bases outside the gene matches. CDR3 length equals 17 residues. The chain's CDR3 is CASSFPSGGALTDTQYF. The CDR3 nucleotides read TGCGCCAGCAGCTTCCCAAGCGGGGGGGCTTTAACAGATACGCAGTATTTT.

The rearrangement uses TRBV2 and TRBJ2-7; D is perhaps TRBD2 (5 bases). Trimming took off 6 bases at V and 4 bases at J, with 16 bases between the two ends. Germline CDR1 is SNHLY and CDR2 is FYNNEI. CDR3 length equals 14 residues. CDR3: CASRGDNREYEQYF. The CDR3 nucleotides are TGTGCCAGCAGGGGAGATAATAGAGAGTACGAGCAGTACTTC.

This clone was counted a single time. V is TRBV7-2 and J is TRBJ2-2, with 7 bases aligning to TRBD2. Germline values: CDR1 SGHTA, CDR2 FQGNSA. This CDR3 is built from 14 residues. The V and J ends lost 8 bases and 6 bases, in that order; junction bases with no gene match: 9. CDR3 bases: TGTGCCAGCGCCGGGAGGCCGCCCCCCGGGGAGCTGTTTTTT. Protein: CASAGRPPPGELFF.

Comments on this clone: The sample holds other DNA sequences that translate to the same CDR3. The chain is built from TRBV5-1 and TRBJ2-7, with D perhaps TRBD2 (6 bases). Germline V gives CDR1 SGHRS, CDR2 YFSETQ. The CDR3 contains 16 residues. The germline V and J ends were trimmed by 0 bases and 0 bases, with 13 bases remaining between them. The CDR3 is CASSLATGVPSYEQYF. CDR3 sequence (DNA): TGCGCCAGCAGCTTGGCGACGGGGGTCCCCTCCTACGAGCAGTACTTC.

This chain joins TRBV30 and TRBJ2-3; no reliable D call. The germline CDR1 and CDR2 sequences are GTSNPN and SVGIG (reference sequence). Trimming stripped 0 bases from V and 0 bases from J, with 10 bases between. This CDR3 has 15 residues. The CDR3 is CAWSVLTLSTDTQYF. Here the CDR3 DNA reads TGTGCCTGGAGTGTCCTAACACTAAGCACAGATACGCAGTATTTT.

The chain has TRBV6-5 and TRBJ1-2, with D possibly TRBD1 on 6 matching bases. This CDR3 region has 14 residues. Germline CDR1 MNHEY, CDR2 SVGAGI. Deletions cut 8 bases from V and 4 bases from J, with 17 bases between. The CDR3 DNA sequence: TGTGCCAGCGGCCCAGGGGTTTCTGCCTATGGCTACACCTTC. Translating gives CASGPGVSAYGYTF.

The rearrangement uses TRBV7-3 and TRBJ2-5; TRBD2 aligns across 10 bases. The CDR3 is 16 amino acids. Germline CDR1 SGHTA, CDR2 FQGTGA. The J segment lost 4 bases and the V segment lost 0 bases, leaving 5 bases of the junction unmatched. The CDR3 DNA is TGTGCCAGCAGCTTAACCAAGCGGGAGGGCCTAGAGACCCAGTACTTC. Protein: CASSLTKREGLETQYF.

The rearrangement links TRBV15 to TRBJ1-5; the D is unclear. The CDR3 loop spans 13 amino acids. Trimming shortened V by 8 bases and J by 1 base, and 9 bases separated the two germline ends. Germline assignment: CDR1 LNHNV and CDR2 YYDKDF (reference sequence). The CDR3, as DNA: TGTGCCACCGCCACAGAGAGCAATCAGCCCCAGCATTTT. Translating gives CATATESNQPQHF.

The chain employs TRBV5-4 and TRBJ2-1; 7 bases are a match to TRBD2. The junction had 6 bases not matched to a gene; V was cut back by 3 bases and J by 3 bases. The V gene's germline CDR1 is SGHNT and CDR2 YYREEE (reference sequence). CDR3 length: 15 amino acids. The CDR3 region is CASSSTGGFYNEQFF. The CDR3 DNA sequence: TGTGCCAGCAGCTCGACGGGAGGATTCTACAATGAGCAGTTCTTC.

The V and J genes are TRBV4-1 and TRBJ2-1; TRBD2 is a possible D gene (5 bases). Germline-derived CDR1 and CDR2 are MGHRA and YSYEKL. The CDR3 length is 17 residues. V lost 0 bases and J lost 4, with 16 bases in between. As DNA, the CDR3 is TGCGCCAGCAGCCAAGACCTACGGAGGAAGAGTTACAATGAGCAGTTCTTC. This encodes CASSQDLRRKSYNEQFF.

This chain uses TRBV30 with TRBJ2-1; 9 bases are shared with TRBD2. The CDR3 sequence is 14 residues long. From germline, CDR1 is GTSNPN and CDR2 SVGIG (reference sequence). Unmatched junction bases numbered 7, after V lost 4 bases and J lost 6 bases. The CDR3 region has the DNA TGTGCCTGGATGCCGGGACTAGCTTCCAATGAGCAGTTCTTC. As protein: CAWMPGLASNEQFF.